Presented here are 26 T cell receptor beta chains from one specimen sequenced in a study of beta chain features in type 1 diabetes. The sequenced template was cDNA made from the entire isolated RNA. TCRdb's copy holds only in-frame clones and misses some; the assay was immunoSEQ multiplex PCR. The data show tens of thousands of clones, with about 60% seen just once and 2% to 2.5% held by the top ten. The sequencing input was Tregs from blood. The receptors here all came from a woman between 18 and 29 years old in good health.

The chain has TRBV5-4 and TRBJ1-1, with 7 bases aligning to TRBD1. The CDR3 runs to 16 residues. Germline-derived CDR1 and CDR2 are SGHNT and YYREEE (reference sequence). The ends lost 4 bases at V and 0 bases at J; junction bases unmatched: 9. In DNA form, the CDR3 reads TGTGCCAGCAGCCGGATCAACAGGGGCTTGAACACTGAAGCTTTCTTT. It translates to CASSRINRGLNTEAFF.

This clone came up a few times. The gene calls are TRBV7-2 and TRBJ2-7, with 9 bases lining up with TRBD2. Germline V gene lookup returns CDR1 SGHTA and CDR2 FQGNSA. CDR3 length equals 15 residues. V shed 1 base and J 3 bases; nucleotides not matched to a gene: 4. The CDR3 loop is CASSLGTSAYYEQYF. In DNA, the CDR3 is TGTGCCAGCAGCTTAGGGACTAGCGCCTACTACGAGCAGTACTTC.

This chain connects TRBV18 to TRBJ1-1, with TRBD1 matching over 8 bases. The germline gives CDR1 KGHSH, CDR2 LQKENI. The J segment lost 1 base and the V segment lost 6 bases, leaving 4 bases of the junction unmatched. The CDR3 totals 14 residues. For the CDR3, the DNA is TGTGCCAGCTCCCTAGGGACAGGGAACACTGAAGCTTTCTTT. This translates into CASSLGTGNTEAFF.

This chain joins TRBV19 and TRBJ2-7, with 10 bases lining up with TRBD1. Germline CDR1 and CDR2: LNHDA and SQIVND (reference sequence). J was trimmed by 2 bases and V by 6 bases; bases with no gene match: 10. This CDR3 spans 16 amino acids. The chain's CDR3 is CASSPSSGTGAYEQYF. In nucleotides, the CDR3 is TGTGCCAGTAGCCCTAGTTCCGGGACAGGGGCCTACGAGCAGTACTTC.

Only one count was recorded for this clone. V and J are TRBV5-1 and TRBJ1-2; maybe TRBD1 (6 bases). V lost 4 bases and J 7 bases, leaving 17 bases between the germline ends. Germline V gives CDR1 SGHRS, CDR2 YFSETQ. The CDR3 runs to 14 residues. The CDR3 bases are TGCGCCAGCAGCCGAGACAGGATTTCCGGTGGCTACACCTTC. It translates to CASSRDRISGGYTF.

V and J are TRBV25-1 and TRBJ2-7; 8 nucleotides agree with TRBD1. The CDR3 runs to 15 residues. Germline CDR1 is MGHDK and CDR2 is SYGVNS. The J segment lost 0 bases and the V segment lost 4 bases, leaving 5 bases of the junction unmatched. This CDR3 reads CASSALGQASYEQYF. The DNA of the CDR3 is TGTGCCAGCAGTGCGCTGGGACAGGCCTCCTACGAGCAGTACTTC.

The chain employs TRBV5-5 and TRBJ2-3, with D uncertain. CDR1 is SGHKS, CDR2 YYEKEE, per germline (reference sequence). This CDR3 is built from 13 residues. V was pared by 2 bases and J by 1 base, with 5 bases between. The CDR3 spells CASSFRGTDTQYF. The CDR3 DNA is TGTGCCAGCAGCTTCCGCGGCACAGATACGCAGTATTTT.

The chain's CDR3 is CASSLAGGAQYF. CDR3 nucleotide sequence: TGCGCCAGCAGCTTGGCAGGGGGAGCGCAGTATTTT. The V and J genes are TRBV5-1 and TRBJ2-3, with TRBD1 matching 7 bases. This CDR3 is 12 amino acids long. V shed 0 bases, J shed 10 bases, and the junction held 2 bases outside the gene matches. The germline CDR1 and CDR2 sequences are SGHRS and YFSETQ.

J is TRBJ2-7 and V is TRBV7-9, with a possible D match to TRBD1 (5 bases). CDR1 and CDR2 from the germline V gene are SEHNR and FQNEAQ (reference sequence). V was clipped by 7 bases and J by 3 bases, with 19 bases between them. This CDR3 comprises 15 residues. CDR3 loop: CASNELRTSLYEQYF. The CDR3, as DNA: TGTGCCAGCAACGAACTCCGGACATCTCTCTACGAGCAGTACTTC. Together with reference TRBV7-9 and TRBJ2-7, the CDR3 gives the full variable domain: DTGVSQNPRHKITKRGQNVTFRCDPISEHNRLYWYRQTLGQGPEFLTYFQNEAQLEKSRLLSDRFSAERPKGSFSTLEIQRTEQGDSAMYLCASNELRTSLYEQYFGPGTRLTVT.

There are a few counts of this clone. The chain joins TRBV6-6 to TRBJ2-7; 7 bases are shared with TRBD2. Germline lookup yields CDR1 MNHNY and CDR2 SVGAGI (reference sequence). This CDR3 is 13 amino acids long. V dropped 4 bases and J dropped 3; count of bases not matched to a gene: 3. The CDR3, as DNA: TGTGCCAGCAGTTTCGGGACTATCTACGAGCAGTACTTC. It specifies CASSFGTIYEQYF.

The rearrangement links TRBV5-1 to TRBJ1-1; 9 positions agree with TRBD1. CDR3 length: 14 residues. Germline trimming cut 0 bases from V and 9 bases from J; bases unmatched to any gene: 6. In germline, CDR1 is SGHRS, CDR2 YFSETQ. CDR3 region: CASSLAGTGSKAFF. For the CDR3, the DNA is TGCGCCAGCAGCTTGGCCGGGACAGGGTCGAAAGCTTTCTTT.

This clone has just a few counts. The V gene is TRBV4-1, the J gene TRBJ1-1; D perhaps matches TRBD1 (6 bases). The V gene lost 2 bases and the J gene lost 10 bases, with 11 bases spanning the gap. Germline V gene data show CDR1 as MGHRA and CDR2 as YSYEKL. This CDR3 has 12 residues. CDR3 DNA sequence: TGCGCCAGCAGCCAATTGGGGGCCAGAGCTTTCTTT. This gives the protein CASSQLGARAFF.

This chain connects TRBV25-1 to TRBJ1-3; D is uncertain. This CDR3 comprises 15 residues. V shed 5 bases and J shed 0 bases, with 11 bases lying between them. Germline V gives CDR1 MGHDK, CDR2 SYGVNS. The CDR3 sequence is CASSLDGLSGNTIYF. In DNA form, the CDR3 reads TGTGCCAGCAGTCTCGATGGACTCTCTGGAAACACCATATATTTT.

V and J are TRBV30 and TRBJ1-1; unclear D gene. Trimming left V 4 bases short and J 3 bases short, with 9 bases between. Germline V lookup: CDR1 GTSNPN, CDR2 SVGIG (reference sequence). The CDR3 is made up of 12 amino acids. CDR3 residues: CAWTQVHTEAFF. DNA for the CDR3: TGTGCCTGGACTCAGGTCCACACTGAAGCTTTCTTT.

This clone was recorded only once. CDR3 protein: CASRSERDLETQYF. The CDR3 nucleotides are TGCGCCAGCAGATCCGAGCGGGATTTGGAGACCCAGTACTTC. The chain joins TRBV4-1 to TRBJ2-5; 7 bases fit TRBD2. The CDR3 totals 14 residues. The ends lost 6 bases at V and 5 bases at J; junction bases unmatched: 9. Germline-derived CDR1 and CDR2 are MGHRA and YSYEKL.

The DNA of the CDR3 is TGTGCCAGCAGCCAGTTAGCGGGAGGCAATGAGCAGTTCTTC. Translation: CASSQLAGGNEQFF. This chain connects TRBV4-2 to TRBJ2-1, with 10 positions matching TRBD2. With V trimmed by 3 bases and J by 6 bases, 2 bases remained unmatched. The CDR3 contains 14 residues. Germline CDR1 and CDR2: LGHNA and YNFKEQ.

The V and J genes are TRBV5-1 and TRBJ2-7, with a weak D call TRBD1 (6 bases). This CDR3 contains 12 residues. Trimming took 6 bases from V and 9 from J, leaving 16 bases between them. CDR1 is SGHRS, CDR2 YFSETQ, per germline. The CDR3 DNA reads TGCGCCAGCAAGGGGGATTCTGCGGGGCAGTACTTC. It encodes CASKGDSAGQYF.

This clone was seen more than once but under ten times. The V and J genes are TRBV19 and TRBJ1-5; 9 bases map to TRBD1. The V and J ends lost 5 bases and 2 bases, in that order; junction bases with no gene match: 4. Germline values: CDR1 LNHDA, CDR2 SQIVND (reference sequence). The CDR3 loop spans 15 amino acids. CDR3 sequence reads: CASSWGQGRNQPQHF. The CDR3 region has the DNA TGTGCCAGTAGTTGGGGACAGGGCCGCAATCAGCCCCAGCATTTT.

This rearrangement joins TRBV27 to TRBJ2-3; D is perhaps TRBD1 (5 bases). Germline values: CDR1 MNHEY, CDR2 SMNVEV (reference sequence). This CDR3 is 15 amino acids long. Trimming left V 3 bases short and J 2 bases short, with 12 bases between. Written as DNA, the CDR3 is TGTGCCAGCAGTTTTGGTGGGGCCTACACAGATACGCAGTATTTT. Residues: CASSFGGAYTDTQYF.

Here the CDR3 reads CASEPAGGGDTEAFF. CDR3 bases: TGCGCCAGCGAGCCCGCGGGGGGCGGGGACACTGAAGCTTTCTTT. The chain combines TRBV4-1 with TRBJ1-1, with D possibly matching TRBD1 (6 bases). CDR1 is MGHRA, CDR2 YSYEKL, per germline. The CDR3 has 15 residues. Trimming cost V 8 bases and J 3 bases, with 19 bases left between them.

The chain carries TRBV10-3 and TRBJ1-3; 7 bases map to TRBD1. With 11 bases clipped from V and 3 bases from J, the junction kept 10 bases outside the gene matches. This CDR3 contains 14 residues. CDR1 and CDR2 (germline): ENHRY, SYGVKD. This CDR3 reads CAASSGQIGNTIYF. In nucleotides, the CDR3 is TGTGCCGCCTCCTCGGGACAGATTGGAAACACCATATATTTT.

The J gene is TRBJ1-2, the V gene TRBV29-1; the match to TRBD1 covers 8 bases. The CDR3 is made up of 13 amino acids. The V and J ends lost 2 bases and 4 bases, in that order; junction bases with no gene match: 3. CDR1 and CDR2 from the germline V gene are SQVTM and ANQGSEA. In nucleotides, the CDR3 is TGCAGCGTTGAACCGGGACAGGCCTATGGCTACACCTTC. It encodes CSVEPGQAYGYTF.

The chain recombines TRBV29-1 with TRBJ1-1, with 7 nucleotides matching TRBD1. Per the germline V gene, CDR1 is SQVTM and CDR2 is ANQGSEA. This CDR3 has 12 residues. V was clipped by 7 bases and J by 4 bases; unmatched bases: 6. CDR3 protein: CSAERGLTEAFF. The CDR3 coding sequence is TGCAGCGCCGAGAGGGGGCTCACTGAAGCTTTCTTT.

A word on this clone: At one boundary the junction diverges from the germline segment, which might be a read error. The rearrangement links TRBV7-7 to TRBJ2-5; TRBD1 matches at 11 bases. CDR3 length equals 14 residues. Germline assignment: CDR1 SSHAT and CDR2 FNYEAQ (reference sequence). The CDR3 nucleotides are TGTGCTAGCAGCTATGGGACAGGGGGAGAGACCCAGTACTTC. Translated, it gives CASSYGTGGETQYF.

The CDR3 sequence: CASQGQRNTEAFF. DNA for the CDR3: TGCGCCAGCCAAGGACAGAGAAACACTGAAGCTTTCTTT. The genes are TRBV5-1 and TRBJ1-1; the D gene is possibly TRBD1 (6 bases). Germline values: CDR1 SGHRS, CDR2 YFSETQ. The CDR3 has 13 amino acids. V dropped 7 bases and J dropped 2 bases, with 12 bases sitting between them.

The chain carries TRBV4-3 and TRBJ2-5; TRBD1 aligns across 10 bases. V trimming: 3 bases; J trimming: 5 bases; junction bases outside the gene matches: 9. The CDR3 sequence is 16 residues long. Germline loops: CDR1 LGHNA, CDR2 YSLEER. The CDR3 sequence is CASSHEDRGVGETQYF. CDR3 bases: TGCGCCAGCAGCCACGAGGACAGGGGGGTGGGGGAGACCCAGTACTTC.